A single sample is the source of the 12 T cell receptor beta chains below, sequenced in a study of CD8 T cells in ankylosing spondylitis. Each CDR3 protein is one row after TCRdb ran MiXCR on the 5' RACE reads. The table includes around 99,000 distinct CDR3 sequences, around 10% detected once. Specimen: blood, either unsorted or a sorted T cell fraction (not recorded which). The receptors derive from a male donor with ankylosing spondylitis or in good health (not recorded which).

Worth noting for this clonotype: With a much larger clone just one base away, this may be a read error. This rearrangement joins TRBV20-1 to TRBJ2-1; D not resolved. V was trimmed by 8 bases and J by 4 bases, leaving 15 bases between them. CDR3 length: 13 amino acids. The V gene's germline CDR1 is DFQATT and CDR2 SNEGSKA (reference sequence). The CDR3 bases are TGCAGTACCATGCGCTCGGAATACAATGAGCAGTTCTTC. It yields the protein CSTMRSEYNEQFF.

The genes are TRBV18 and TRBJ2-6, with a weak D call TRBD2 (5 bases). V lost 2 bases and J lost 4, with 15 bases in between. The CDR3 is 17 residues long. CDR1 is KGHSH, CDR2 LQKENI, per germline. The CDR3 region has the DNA TGTGCCAGCTCACCAAGGGAGTCCTTGGCGGGGGCCAACGTCCTGACTTTC. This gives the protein CASSPRESLAGANVLTF.

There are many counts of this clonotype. In nucleotides, the CDR3 is TGTGCCAGCAGCTTAGACGGGATTGAGACCCAGTACTTC. Protein: CASSLDGIETQYF. V is TRBV11-2 and J is TRBJ2-5; D perhaps matches TRBD2 (5 bases). The length of the CDR3 is 13 residues. Trimming pared 0 bases from V and 5 bases from J, leaving 7 bases between. Germline CDR1 SGHAT, CDR2 FQNNGV.

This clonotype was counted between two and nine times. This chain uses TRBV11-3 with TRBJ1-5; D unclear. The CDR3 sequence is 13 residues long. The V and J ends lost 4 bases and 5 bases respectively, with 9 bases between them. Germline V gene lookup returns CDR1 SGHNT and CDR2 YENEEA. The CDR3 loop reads CASSYTRDQPQHF. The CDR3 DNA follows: TGTGCCAGCAGCTACACCCGGGATCAGCCCCAGCATTTT.

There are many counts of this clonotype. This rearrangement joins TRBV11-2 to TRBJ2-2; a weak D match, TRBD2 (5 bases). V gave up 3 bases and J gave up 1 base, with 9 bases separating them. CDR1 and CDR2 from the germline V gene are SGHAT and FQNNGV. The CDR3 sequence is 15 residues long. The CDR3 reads CASSLSGLNTGELFF. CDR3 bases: TGTGCCAGCAGCTTGAGCGGTTTGAACACCGGGGAGCTGTTTTTT.

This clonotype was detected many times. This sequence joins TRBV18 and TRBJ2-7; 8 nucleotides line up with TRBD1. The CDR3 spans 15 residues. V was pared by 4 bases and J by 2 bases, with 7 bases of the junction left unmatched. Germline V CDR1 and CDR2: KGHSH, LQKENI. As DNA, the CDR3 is TGTGCCAGCTCACTTGGCCCGGACAGGGCCTACGAGCAGTACTTC. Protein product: CASSLGPDRAYEQYF.

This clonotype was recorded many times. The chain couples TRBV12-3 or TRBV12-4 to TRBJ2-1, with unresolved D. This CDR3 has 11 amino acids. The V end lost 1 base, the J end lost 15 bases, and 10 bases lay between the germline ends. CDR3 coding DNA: TGTGCCAGCAGTTTAGGGCCCTCCTTGTTCTTC. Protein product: CASSLGPSLFF.

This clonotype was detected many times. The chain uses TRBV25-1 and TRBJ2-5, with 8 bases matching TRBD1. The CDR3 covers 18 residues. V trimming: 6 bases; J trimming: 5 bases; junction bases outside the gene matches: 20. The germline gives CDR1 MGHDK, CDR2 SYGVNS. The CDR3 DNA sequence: TGTGCCAGCAGGGGAACCCCCGGGACAGGACATACAAGCGAGACCCAGTACTTC. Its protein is CASRGTPGTGHTSETQYF.

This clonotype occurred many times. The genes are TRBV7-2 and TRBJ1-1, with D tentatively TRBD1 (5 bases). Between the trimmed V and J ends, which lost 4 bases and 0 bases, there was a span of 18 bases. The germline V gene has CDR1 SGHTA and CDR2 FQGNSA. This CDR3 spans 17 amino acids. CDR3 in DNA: TGTGCCAGCAGCTCAACCCGGGACGGGGTCATGAACACTGAAGCTTTCTTT. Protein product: CASSSTRDGVMNTEAFF.

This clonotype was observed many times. The CDR3 region has the DNA TGCGCCAGCAGCTTAGGGCTCTGGAACACTGAAGCTTTCTTT. Translating gives CASSLGLWNTEAFF. The rearrangement links TRBV5-1 to TRBJ1-1; D is undetermined. Germline CDR1 is SGHRS and CDR2 is YFSETQ. CDR3 length: 14 amino acids. Deletions cut 2 bases from V and 1 base from J, with 9 bases between.

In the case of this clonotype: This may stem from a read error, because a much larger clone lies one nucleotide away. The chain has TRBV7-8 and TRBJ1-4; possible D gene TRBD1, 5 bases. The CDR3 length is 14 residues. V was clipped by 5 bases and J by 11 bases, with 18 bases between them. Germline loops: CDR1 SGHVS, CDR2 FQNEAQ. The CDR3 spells CASSREGLGTKLFF. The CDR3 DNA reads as TGTGCCAGCAGCCGCGAGGGGTTAGGGACCAAACTGTTTTTT. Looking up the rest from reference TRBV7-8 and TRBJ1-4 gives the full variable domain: GAGVSQSPRYKVAKRGQDVALRCDPISGHVSLFWYQQALGQGPEFLTYFQNEAQLDKSGLPSDRFFAERPEGSVSTLKIQRTQQEDSAVYLCASSREGLGTKLFFGSGTQLSVL.

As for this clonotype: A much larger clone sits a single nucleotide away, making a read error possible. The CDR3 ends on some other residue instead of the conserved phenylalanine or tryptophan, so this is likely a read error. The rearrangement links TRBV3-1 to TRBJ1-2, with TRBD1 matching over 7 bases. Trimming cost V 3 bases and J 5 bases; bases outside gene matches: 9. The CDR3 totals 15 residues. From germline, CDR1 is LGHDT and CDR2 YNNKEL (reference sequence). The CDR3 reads CASSHAAGTVYGYTV. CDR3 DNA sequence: TGTGCCAGCAGCCATGCGGCCGGGACAGTTTATGGCTACACCGTC.